These T cell receptor beta chains were read from a single sample in a study of cytomegalovirus exposure and HLA in healthy donors. Measured with immunoSEQ multiplex PCR; TCRdb has only the in-frame clones, and not every one. The sample gives some 180,000 clones, around 88% of which show up once; roughly 1.7% is in the top ten. Specimen: PBMCs. The receptors here all came from a man aged 40-49 years in good health and CMV-seropositive. CDR3s include the opening cysteine and the closing phenylalanine or tryptophan. A D gene is named only where the DNA matches it firmly. Part of the rows lack a size; the others show once, few, many or a class for expanded clones.

>TRBV6-5|-|-|TRBJ1-4
TGTGCCAGCAGTTCGGACATCTACGGAGAAGAAAAACTGTTTTTT
CASSSDIYGEEKLFF
>TRBV6-6|-|few|TRBJ1-2
TGTGCCAGCAGAGGACAGAACTTCTATGGCTACACCTTC
CASRGQNFYGYTF
>TRBV6-4|-|-|TRBJ1-2
TGTGCCAGCAGTGACCCCTTATATGGCTACACCTTC
CASSDPLYGYTF
>TRBV7-2|-|-|TRBJ2-5
TGTGCCAGCAGCCAGGACACGGGAGCGCTGTACTTC
CASSQDTGALYF
>TRBV10-3|-|-|TRBJ1-5
TGTGCCATCAGCCACCGGGGCAATCAGCCCCAGCATTTT
CAISHRGNQPQHF
>TRBV9|TRBD2|-|TRBJ2-5
TGTGCCAGCAGCCCGGAGGGCGGGAGGGTAGAGACCCAGTACTTC
CASSPEGGRVETQYF
>TRBV29-1|-|-|TRBJ2-7
TGCAGCGTCGACACGAACTCCTACGAGCAGTACTTC
CSVDTNSYEQYF
>TRBV9|TRBD2|-|TRBJ2-5
TGTGCCAGCAGCGTAGGATCTAGCGGACAAGAAGAGACCCAGTACTTC
CASSVGSSGQEETQYF
>TRBV5-1|-|few|TRBJ2-7
TGCGCCAGCAGCACTACTTCTAGGGGATCCTACGAGCAGTACTTC
CASSTTSRGSYEQYF
>TRBV5-1|-|few|TRBJ2-1
TGCGCCAGCATCGATGGGAGTAGCGGCTACAATGAGCAGTTCTTC
CASIDGSSGYNEQFF
>TRBV30|-|-|TRBJ1-1
TGTGCCTGGAGTGTACGAGGAACAATGAACACTGAAGCTTTCTTT
CAWSVRGTMNTEAFF
>TRBV7-3|-|-|TRBJ2-2
TGTGCCAGCAGCTTATCCGGGTTAAGCAACACCGGGGAGCTGTTTTTT
CASSLSGLSNTGELFF